The 11 T cell receptor beta chains listed next were all sequenced from one sample in a study of technical replicates of blood from several donors. The repertoire was sequenced with immunoSEQ multiplex PCR; TCRdb's copy has only in-frame clones and lacks some. The top ten hold less than 0.4% of the sample, which has about 80,000 clones, roughly 94% seen once. The sequencing input was T cells isolated from PBMCs. The receptor set was obtained from a human donor in good health.

V gene TRBV2 combines with J gene TRBJ2-5; D is possibly TRBD2 (6 bases). The CDR3 covers 14 residues. Between the trimmed V and J ends, which lost 2 bases and 2 bases, there was a span of 9 bases. Looked up from germline, CDR1 is SNHLY and CDR2 is FYNNEI. CDR3 region: CASSESSVQETQYF. CDR3 in DNA: TGTGCCAGCAGTGAATCTAGCGTTCAAGAGACCCAGTACTTC.

This rearrangement joins TRBV2 to TRBJ1-1; 10 nucleotides align to TRBD1. The CDR3 contains 14 residues. Germline V lookup: CDR1 SNHLY, CDR2 FYNNEI. V shed 5 bases, J shed 1 base, and the junction held 1 base outside the gene matches. The chain's CDR3 is CASSWTGGNTEAFF. The DNA of the CDR3 is TGTGCCAGCAGTTGGACAGGGGGGAACACTGAAGCTTTCTTT.

V gene TRBV27 combines with J gene TRBJ2-7; D call uncertain. The CDR3 length is 14 residues. Germline values: CDR1 MNHEY, CDR2 SMNVEV (reference sequence). With 2 bases removed from V and 0 bases from J, the gap between germline ends came to 8 bases. The CDR3 coding sequence is TGTGCCAGCAGTTTACACATAAGCTCCTACGAGCAGTACTTC. Translation: CASSLHISSYEQYF.

The rearrangement joins TRBV7-3 to TRBJ2-2, with TRBD2 matching 7 bases. The CDR3 totals 14 residues. CDR1 and CDR2 (germline): SGHTA, FQGTGA. The J segment lost 4 bases and the V segment lost 6 bases, leaving 5 bases of the junction unmatched. The CDR3 nucleotides read TGTGCCAGCAGACCACTAGCGAGCACCGGGGAGCTGTTTTTT. Protein: CASRPLASTGELFF.

J is TRBJ2-1 and V is TRBV27; perhaps TRBD2 as D (5 bases). Between the trimmed V and J ends, which lost 6 bases and 2 bases, there was a span of 11 bases. The CDR3 runs 14 residues. Germline-derived CDR1 and CDR2 are MNHEY and SMNVEV (reference sequence). The CDR3 reads CASRVGSPYNEQFF. CDR3 in DNA: TGTGCCAGCAGGGTAGGGAGCCCCTACAATGAGCAGTTCTTC.

The chain carries TRBV7-8 and TRBJ2-1, with D tentatively TRBD2 (5 bases). The CDR3 sequence is 15 residues long. V was pared by 0 bases and J by 12 bases, with 18 bases between. CDR1 is SGHVS, CDR2 FQNEAQ, per germline. CDR3 sequence (DNA): TGTGCCAGCAGCTTAGCGCGTCTTTCGGGAATAGGGCAGTTCTTC. Translation gives CASSLARLSGIGQFF.

This clone has just one count. The V and J genes are TRBV15 and TRBJ2-5, with D possibly being TRBD2 (5 bases). V was cut by 0 bases and J by 1 base, with 9 bases left in between. Germline CDR1 reads LNHNV; CDR2 reads YYDKDF (reference sequence). The CDR3 is made up of 15 amino acids. The CDR3 here is CATSRDVRVQETQYF. CDR3 bases: TGTGCCACCAGCAGAGATGTGAGGGTCCAAGAGACCCAGTACTTC.

V is TRBV5-6 and J is TRBJ2-1, with a possible D match to TRBD1 (5 bases). CDR3 size: 18 residues. The germline gives CDR1 SGHDT, CDR2 YYEEEE. V lost 0 bases and J 3 bases, leaving 19 bases between the germline ends. The CDR3 region has the DNA TGTGCCAGCAGCTTGGTGACCCAGACAGTGAACCTCTACAATGAGCAGTTCTTC. Translated, it gives CASSLVTQTVNLYNEQFF.

This clone was recorded once. V usage is TRBV7-2 and J usage is TRBJ2-7, with a weak D call TRBD1 (5 bases). Germline lookup yields CDR1 SGHTA and CDR2 FQGNSA. CDR3 length equals 12 residues. Trimming took 2 bases from V and 6 from J, leaving 8 bases between them. The CDR3 DNA is TGTGCCAGCAGCTTACAGGGCAGCGAGCAGTACTTC. This translates into CASSLQGSEQYF. Full variable domain (outside the CDR3, taken from reference TRBV7-2 and TRBJ2-7): GAGVSQSPSNKVTEKGKDVELRCDPISGHTALYWYRQSLGQGLEFLIYFQGNSAPDKSGLPSDRFSAERTGGSVSTLTIQRTQQEDSAVYLCASSLQGSEQYFGPGTRLTVT.

The rearrangement uses TRBV30 and TRBJ1-2; 8 positions match TRBD1. The germline V gene has CDR1 GTSNPN and CDR2 SVGIG (reference sequence). After removal of 0 bases from V and 8 bases from J, the junction contained 8 bases not matched to a gene. The CDR3 has 14 residues. The CDR3 loop is CAWSVLGQGGGYTF. The CDR3 nucleotides read TGTGCCTGGAGTGTATTAGGACAGGGAGGCGGCTACACCTTC.

This chain uses TRBV7-9 with TRBJ2-7; D is ambiguous. The germline gives CDR1 SEHNR, CDR2 FQNEAQ (reference sequence). Trimming left V 4 bases short and J 2 bases short, with 9 bases between. The length of the CDR3 is 13 residues. The CDR3 sequence: CASSSRSTYEQYF. CDR3 DNA: TGTGCCAGCAGCTCGCGGTCGACCTACGAGCAGTACTTC.